This T cell receptor beta chain was sequenced during a study of T cell responses to AZD1222 COVID-19 vaccine. Regarding the study as a whole: Spike-wide vaccine-associated CD4 TCRs dominated at 160-218 and 743-854.

Data came from immunoSEQ multiplex PCR; TCRdb stores just in-frame clones and leaves some out. The repertoire holds under 200,000 clones, approximately 91% seen once, with 1.9% in the top ten. Germline CDR1 SGHVS, CDR2 FQNEAQ. The V and J ends lost 1 base and 5 bases, in that order; junction bases with no gene match: 4. The CDR3 totals 14 residues. Comment on this clone: Its antigen is as yet unknown.

This chain links TRBV7-8 with TRBJ1-2; TRBD1 aligns across 7 bases. Here the sequenced sample was peripheral blood, taken on day 0 of AZD1222 vaccination. The sequence was collected from an adult in good health. CDR3 nucleotide sequence: TGTGCCAGCAGCTTAGAGGGGACAGATTATGGCTACACCTTC. Translating it yields CASSLEGTDYGYTF.